This T cell receptor beta chain was sequenced in a study of blood T cell repertoires in COVID-19. Study at large: Samples taken during acute and convalescent COVID-19 were collected in the United States, Italy and Spain. PBMCs, B-cell-depleted T cells, or T cells provided the cDNA or gDNA that made up the material.

V was pared by 2 bases and J by 4 bases, with 6 bases between. The CDR3 spans 12 residues. Per the germline V gene, CDR1 is LGHDT and CDR2 is YNNKEL (reference sequence). Original processing notes: Researchers report that nucleated cell counts were estimated from reference gene primer amplification. Data came from immunoSEQ multiplex PCR; TCRdb stores just in-frame clones and leaves some out. That table furnishes V, J and clone size, whereas the DNA furnished D and trimming. The sample carries roughly 61,000 clones, around 79% recorded once. What was sequenced was peripheral blood. V gene TRBV3-1 (or the pseudogene TRBV3-2) combines with J gene TRBJ2-7, with D hard to call. The TCR comes from a woman aged 70-85 years with acute or convalescent COVID-19. The CDR3 DNA is TGTGCCAGCAGCCAACGCAGTTACGAGCAGTACTTC. Its translation is CASSQRSYEQYF.